This T cell receptor beta chain originates from a study of blood T cell repertoires in COVID-19. CDR1 is MNHNY, CDR2 SVGAGI, per germline (reference sequence). CDR3 size: 13 residues. V was pared by 8 bases and J by 0 bases, with 8 bases between. Profiling relied on immunoSEQ multiplex PCR, and the TCRdb table lists in-frame clones only, not all of them. The table includes 100,000 to 150,000 clones, approximately 83% detected once. The V gene is TRBV6-6, the J gene TRBJ1-5; unclear D gene. The sample comprised peripheral blood. The source of this sequence is a woman of 80 years or more with acute or convalescent COVID-19. The CDR3 DNA reads as TGTGCCAGCGTCGTGTATAGCAATCAGCCCCAGCATTTT. It codes for CASVVYSNQPQHF.